Listed below are T cell receptor beta chains from one sample, sequenced in a study of cytomegalovirus exposure and HLA in healthy donors. Data came from immunoSEQ multiplex PCR; TCRdb stores just in-frame clones and leaves some out. Among approximately 150,000 clones listed, around 80% were seen once. The specimen was PBMCs. The receptors here all came from a man aged 35-49 years in good health and CMV-seropositive. The CDR3 runs from the conserved cysteine through the conserved F or W. The order of the fields is clone size, J gene, V gene, D gene, CDR3 length, CDR3 protein, CDR3 DNA. A D gene is named only where the DNA matches it firmly. Size is omitted from some rows. Given values are once, few, many or a class for expanded clones.

- TRBJ1-3 TRBV19 - 15 CASSIRQISGNTIYF TGTGCCAGTAGTATAAGACAGATCTCTGGAAACACCATATATTTT
- TRBJ2-7 TRBV6-1 TRBD2 15 CASSSRRGLADEQYF TGTGCCAGCAGTAGTCGTCGGGGACTAGCGGACGAGCAGTACTTC
- TRBJ1-6 TRBV15 - 15 CATSRDRHPSGALHF TGTGCCACCAGCAGAGATCGGCACCCCTCGGGGGCCCTCCACTTT
- TRBJ1-1 TRBV5-6 - 13 CASSFPQGSEAFF TGTGCCAGCAGCTTTCCCCAGGGGAGTGAAGCTTTCTTT
- TRBJ1-2 TRBV7-2 TRBD1 15 CAISPGGSTNYGYTF TGTGCCATCTCGCCAGGGGGCTCGACTAACTATGGCTACACCTTC
- TRBJ2-2 TRBV5-1 TRBD2 16 CASSEREGRVTGELFF TGCGCCAGCAGCGAGCGGGAGGGCCGCGTCACCGGGGAGCTGTTTTTT
- TRBJ2-2 TRBV7-2 - 15 CASSLVWSGTGELFF TGTGCCAGCAGCCTCGTCTGGAGCGGGACCGGGGAGCTGTTTTTT
few TRBJ2-7 TRBV10-2 - 13 CASSQTGWYEQYF TGCGCCAGCAGTCAAACAGGGTGGTACGAGCAGTACTTC
- TRBJ1-5 TRBV28 - 14 CASIQGFSNQPQHF TGTGCCAGCATCCAGGGGTTTAGCAATCAGCCCCAGCATTTT
- TRBJ2-7 TRBV12-5 - 15 CASGTSSNVHTEQYF TGTGCTAGTGGTACCTCTAGTAACGTCCACACCGAGCAGTACTTC
- TRBJ2-2 TRBV2 TRBD2 16 CASSDSAGGNTGELFF TGTGCCAGCAGTGATAGCGCGGGAGGGAACACCGGGGAGCTGTTTTTT
- TRBJ1-2 TRBV5-1 - 15 CASSLALQGSYGYTF TGCGCCAGCAGCTTGGCTCTTCAGGGGAGCTATGGCTACACCTTC
- TRBJ2-1 TRBV19 TRBD2 16 CASSNTGTSGYNEQFF TGTGCCAGTAGTAACACCGGGACTAGCGGATACAATGAGCAGTTCTTC
- TRBJ1-5 TRBV6-1 TRBD1 14 CASRQGAGGQPQHF TGTGCCAGCAGACAGGGGGCTGGTGGTCAGCCCCAGCATTTT
- TRBJ1-1 TRBV5-4 - 13 CASSSGVNTEAFF TGTGCCAGCAGCTCGGGGGTAAACACTGAAGCTTTCTTT
- TRBJ1-1 TRBV28 - 13 CASSEQRNTEAFF TGTGCCAGCAGTGAACAACGGAACACTGAAGCTTTCTTT
- TRBJ2-7 TRBV20-1 - 11 CSARSTYEQYF TGCAGTGCTAGAAGCACCTACGAGCAGTACTTC
- TRBJ2-1 TRBV7-3 TRBD1 12 CASSPGGNEQFF TGTGCCAGCAGCCCAGGGGGCAATGAGCAGTTCTTC
- TRBJ1-5 TRBV6-5 - 12 CASSASTGPQHF TGTGCCAGCAGTGCATCCACAGGGCCCCAGCATTTT
- TRBJ1-3 TRBV7-2 TRBD1 14 CASSGDSSINTIYF TGTGCCAGCAGTGGGGACAGTAGTATAAACACCATATATTTT
- TRBJ1-4 TRBV28 - 14 CASSPRSTIGKLFF TGTGCCAGCAGTCCAAGGTCGACTATTGGTAAACTGTTTTTT
- TRBJ1-5 TRBV19 - 12 CASSQHPGPQHF TGTGCCAGTAGTCAACATCCAGGGCCCCAGCATTTT
- TRBJ2-2 TRBV5-1 - 14 CASGGNPNTGELFF TGCGCCAGCGGCGGCAACCCGAACACCGGGGAGCTGTTTTTT
- TRBJ2-7 TRBV15 TRBD1 15 CATSRYKQGAEEQYF TGTGCCACCAGCAGATACAAACAGGGGGCAGAGGAGCAGTACTTC
- TRBJ2-7 TRBV5-6 - 13 CASSLPTSYEQYF TGTGCCAGCAGCTTGCCTACCTCCTACGAGCAGTACTTC
- TRBJ1-3 TRBV9 TRBD1 15 CASSVATGVEDTIYF TGTGCCAGCAGCGTAGCGACAGGGGTCGAGGACACCATATATTTT
once TRBJ2-2 TRBV18 - 16 CASSLNAGANTGELFF TGTGCCAGCTCACTGAACGCAGGGGCGAACACCGGGGAGCTGTTTTTT
few TRBJ1-6 TRBV9 - 14 CASSVAVLNSPLHF TGTGCCAGCAGCGTAGCCGTCCTTAATTCACCCCTCCACTTT
- TRBJ2-7 TRBV4-3 - 13 CASSQDPGVEQYF TGCGCCAGCAGCCAAGATCCAGGGGTTGAGCAGTACTTC
- TRBJ1-1 TRBV29-1 TRBD1 12 CSIGQGNTEAFF TGCAGCATAGGACAGGGGAACACTGAAGCTTTCTTT
- TRBJ2-7 TRBV4-2 - 15 CASSQASQGSYEQYF TGTGCCAGCAGCCAAGCCTCCCAGGGATCTTACGAGCAGTACTTC
- TRBJ2-7 TRBV5-4 - 14 CASSPGGSGHEQYF TGTGCCAGCAGCCCCGGTGGCAGCGGCCACGAGCAGTACTTC
- TRBJ2-3 TRBV11-1 - 15 CASSLRLSSTDTQYF TGTGCCAGCAGCCTGAGACTGTCTAGCACAGATACGCAGTATTTT
- TRBJ1-2 TRBV28 - 13 CASSFGGALGYTF TGTGCCAGCAGTTTTGGTGGGGCGCTCGGCTACACCTTC
- TRBJ1-2 TRBV27 TRBD1 13 CASSPTGDYGYTF TGTGCCAGCAGCCCCACAGGGGACTATGGCTACACCTTC
- TRBJ1-2 TRBV29-1 - 13 CSAGHRQIYGYTF TGCAGCGCCGGACACAGACAGATCTATGGCTACACCTTC
- TRBJ1-4 TRBV9 - 14 CASSPGGFQEKLFF TGTGCCAGCAGTCCTGGAGGGTTCCAGGAAAAACTGTTTTTT
- TRBJ1-1 TRBV25-1 TRBD1 13 CASNGQVGTEAFF TGTGCCAGCAATGGACAGGTGGGCACTGAAGCTTTCTTT
once TRBJ1-4 TRBV7-9 - 14 CASNRAGVNEKLFF TGTGCCAGCAACCGAGCGGGGGTCAATGAAAAACTGTTTTTT
- TRBJ2-1 TRBV28 - 12 CASSLQGGEQFF TGTGCCAGCAGTTTACAAGGAGGAGAGCAGTTCTTC
- TRBJ2-3 TRBV10-3 TRBD2 17 CASRERLAGGNTDTQYF TGTGCCAGCCGCGAAAGACTAGCGGGAGGGAACACAGATACGCAGTATTTT
- TRBJ2-2 TRBV19 - 13 CASRPYGAGELFF TGTGCCAGCCGGCCCTACGGAGCCGGGGAGCTGTTTTTT
few TRBJ1-2 TRBV2 TRBD1 15 CASSGGTGGHYGYTF TGTGCCAGCAGTGGAGGGACAGGGGGTCACTATGGCTACACCTTC
- TRBJ2-5 TRBV13 - 13 CASSLWGGETQYF TGTGCCAGCAGCTTGTGGGGCGGCGAGACCCAGTACTTC
- TRBJ2-7 TRBV14 - 13 CASSPPAGYEQYF TGTGCCAGCAGCCCCCCAGCGGGCTACGAGCAGTACTTC